Below, 30 T cell receptor beta chains from the same sample are listed, as sequenced in a study of blood T cell repertoires in COVID-19. Sequencing used immunoSEQ multiplex PCR; TCRdb keeps in-frame clones, though not all of them. Of 110,000 or so clones listed, 75% to 90% are singletons. Sequencing input: peripheral blood. The receptors come from a woman aged 60-75 years with acute or convalescent COVID-19.

As regards this clone: The sample holds other DNA sequences that translate to the same CDR3. The chain carries TRBV18 and TRBJ1-6; no firm D call. This CDR3 is built from 14 residues. CDR1 KGHSH and CDR2 LQKENI come from the germline V gene. V shed 3 bases and J shed 0 bases, with 3 bases lying between them. The CDR3 DNA is TGTGCCAGCTCACCTAGCTCCTATAATTCACCCCTCCACTTT. This sequence encodes CASSPSSYNSPLHF.

The chain uses TRBV30 and TRBJ2-5; D may be TRBD2 (7 bases). With 0 bases removed from V and 4 bases from J, the gap between germline ends came to 9 bases. CDR1 is GTSNPN and CDR2 is SVGIG in the germline V gene (reference sequence). The CDR3 extends over 13 amino acids. CDR3 coding DNA: TGTGCCTGGAGTGTAAGGGGGGGAGAGACCCAGTACTTC. It yields the protein CAWSVRGGETQYF.

The V and J genes are TRBV14 and TRBJ1-1; 10 bases are a match to TRBD1. V shed 1 base and J 13 bases; nucleotides not matched to a gene: 3. This CDR3 is built from 12 residues. CDR1 SGHDN and CDR2 FVKESK come from the germline V gene. The CDR3 protein is CASSQGTGGDFF. The CDR3 DNA is TGTGCCAGCAGCCAAGGGACAGGGGGAGATTTCTTT. Looking up the rest from reference TRBV14 and TRBJ1-1 gives the full variable domain: EAGVTQFPSHSVIEKGQTVTLRCDPISGHDNLYWYRRVMGKEIKFLLHFVKESKQDESGMPNNRFLAERTGGTYSTLKVQPAELEDSGVYFCASSQGTGGDFFGQGTRLTVV.

This clone was counted once. The genes are TRBV10-3 and TRBJ1-5; D possibly corresponds to TRBD1 (5 bases). This CDR3 spans 14 amino acids. The V gene's germline CDR1 is ENHRY and CDR2 SYGVKD. V lost 0 bases and J 7 bases, leaving 10 bases between the germline ends. CDR3: CAISESTGGQPQHF. In nucleotides, the CDR3 is TGTGCCATCAGTGAGTCGACCGGGGGACAGCCCCAGCATTTT.

The chain employs TRBV23-1 and TRBJ2-1; TRBD1 is a possible D gene (6 bases). TRBV23-1 is known as an ORF, though its function is uncertain. The CDR3 length is 16 residues. The V end was cut by 5 bases, the J end by 7 bases, with 21 bases between. In DNA form, the CDR3 reads TGCGCCAGCAGTGCCACAGGGTCAAGTTGGATGAATGAGCAGTTCTTC. Translated: CASSATGSSWMNEQFF.

The chain recombines TRBV9 with TRBJ2-1; D remains unclear. Germline CDR1 is SGDLS and CDR2 is YYNGEE. The CDR3 extends over 13 amino acids. Trimming took off 5 bases at V and 0 bases at J, with 6 bases between the two ends. CDR3 sequence (DNA): TGTGCCAGCAGTGGAGACTCCTACAATGAGCAGTTCTTC. This codes for CASSGDSYNEQFF.

The genes are TRBV6-6 and TRBJ2-7, with 9 bases that match TRBD2. Germline V gene sequence: CDR1 MNHNY, CDR2 SVGAGI (reference sequence). The CDR3 length is 16 residues. Trimming at V came to 0 bases and at J to 0 bases, leaving 3 bases not matched to a gene. The CDR3 loop is CASSYSISGSSYEQYF. The CDR3 DNA reads TGTGCCAGCAGTTACTCGATTAGCGGGAGCTCCTACGAGCAGTACTTC.

In nucleotides, the CDR3 is TGTGCCAGCAGTTACAGCCAGCGAACGAACACTGAAGCTTTCTTT. Protein: CASSYSQRTNTEAFF. This chain connects TRBV6-2 or TRBV6-3 to TRBJ1-1; D remains unclear. Trimming took 2 bases from V and 1 from J, leaving 11 bases between them. CDR3 size: 15 residues. Germline values: CDR1 MNHEY, CDR2 SVGEGT.

The chain recombines TRBV2 with TRBJ1-1; no firm D call. Trimming removed 6 bases from V and 6 bases from J, with 14 bases in between. The CDR3 covers 13 residues. Germline CDR1 reads SNHLY; CDR2 reads FYNNEI. The CDR3: CASRAGVWAEAFF. The CDR3 bases are TGTGCCAGCAGAGCCGGGGTCTGGGCTGAAGCTTTCTTT.

The rearrangement uses TRBV27 and TRBJ2-5; tentatively, D is TRBD2 (5 bases). Trimming shortened V by 10 bases and J by 0 bases, and 18 bases separated the two germline ends. The CDR3 sequence is 15 residues long. From germline, CDR1 is MNHEY and CDR2 SMNVEV (reference sequence). DNA for the CDR3: TGTGCCACCAACCGTCCCGGAGGTAACCAAGAGACCCAGTACTTC. This sequence encodes CATNRPGGNQETQYF.

The genes are TRBV24-1 and TRBJ1-1; D gene ambiguous. The CDR3 sequence is 19 residues long. Between the trimmed V and J ends, which lost 3 bases and 0 bases, there was a span of 22 bases. CDR1 is KGHDR and CDR2 is SFDVKD in the germline V gene. CDR3 in DNA: TGTGCCACCAGTGATACTCAAGGGTGGAGGCCTCTAATGAACACTGAAGCTTTCTTT. Translating gives CATSDTQGWRPLMNTEAFF.

J is TRBJ2-2 and V is TRBV3-1 (or the pseudogene TRBV3-2), with 14 nucleotides matching TRBD2. This CDR3 spans 17 amino acids. Germline values: CDR1 LGHDT, CDR2 YNNKEL (reference sequence). The V and J ends lost 3 bases and 4 bases, in that order; junction bases with no gene match: 4. CDR3 loop: CASSQMTSGGVTGELFF. The CDR3 DNA reads as TGTGCCAGCAGCCAGATGACTAGCGGGGGGGTCACCGGGGAGCTGTTTTTT.

This clone was detected a few times. The V call is TRBV7-2, the J call TRBJ2-7; the match to TRBD2 covers 11 bases. Germline trimming cut 1 base from V and 6 bases from J; bases unmatched to any gene: 11. The CDR3 totals 17 residues. From germline, CDR1 is SGHTA and CDR2 FQGNSA. The CDR3 is CASSLGTSGPRRLEQYF. The CDR3 bases are TGTGCCAGCAGCTTAGGGACTAGCGGGCCAAGAAGGCTCGAGCAGTACTTC.

The V call is TRBV5-6, the J call TRBJ1-1; weak D call: TRBD1 (6 bases). The CDR3 loop spans 15 amino acids. Germline V gene sequence: CDR1 SGHDT, CDR2 YYEEEE. V lost 4 bases, J lost 0 bases, and 13 bases lay in between. The CDR3 bases are TGTGCCAGCAGCCCGGCACAGGGCCTGAACACTGAAGCTTTCTTT. Amino acid sequence: CASSPAQGLNTEAFF.

The V gene is TRBV11-2, the J gene TRBJ1-1, with TRBD1 as a possible D gene (6 bases). Germline V lookup: CDR1 SGHAT, CDR2 FQNNGV. The CDR3 consists of 14 residues. V was shortened by 1 base and J by 1 base, with 7 bases between the two germline ends. The CDR3 here is CASSLAGANTEAFF. Written as DNA, the CDR3 is TGTGCCAGCAGCTTAGCAGGGGCGAACACTGAAGCTTTCTTT.

The V gene is TRBV6-5, the J gene TRBJ2-3, with TRBD2 as a possible D gene (6 bases). V lost 2 bases to trimming and J lost 2 bases, with 8 bases between them. In germline, CDR1 is MNHEY, CDR2 SVGAGI. The CDR3 contains 14 residues. The CDR3 DNA reads TGTGCCAGCAGTTACGGGGGGACCACAGATACGCAGTATTTT. It specifies CASSYGGTTDTQYF.

The chain couples TRBV4-1 to TRBJ2-3; no clear D. The germline V gene has CDR1 MGHRA and CDR2 YSYEKL. The CDR3 has 13 amino acids. V was cut by 0 bases and J by 10 bases, with 11 bases left in between. As DNA, the CDR3 is TGCGCCAGCAGCCAAGATCTATTGGTTTCGCAGTATTTT. Translating gives CASSQDLLVSQYF.

CDR3: CATRTETHTGELFF. The CDR3, as DNA: TGCGCCACCAGGACAGAGACTCACACCGGGGAGCTGTTTTTT. J is TRBJ2-2 and V is TRBV5-1; D is perhaps TRBD1 (6 bases). Germline V lookup: CDR1 SGHRS, CDR2 YFSETQ. The CDR3 contains 14 residues. Trimming removed 9 bases at V and 3 bases at J, with 15 bases between.

The genes are TRBV19 and TRBJ1-5; 7 positions match TRBD1. This CDR3 spans 14 amino acids. The V gene's germline CDR1 is LNHDA and CDR2 SQIVND (reference sequence). V was clipped by 6 bases and J by 4 bases; unmatched bases: 6. Here the CDR3 DNA reads TGTGCCAGTAGCCCGGGACAGCCTAATCAGCCCCAGCATTTT. This sequence encodes CASSPGQPNQPQHF.

V is TRBV7-2 and J is TRBJ2-3; 7 positions agree with TRBD2. V was clipped by 4 bases and J by 6 bases; unmatched bases: 10. The CDR3 totals 15 residues. Germline V gene data show CDR1 as SGHTA and CDR2 as FQGNSA. The CDR3 sequence is CASSWAVLGGDTQYF. CDR3 sequence (DNA): TGTGCCAGCAGCTGGGCCGTCTTGGGGGGGGATACGCAGTATTTT. Full variable domain (missing parts from reference TRBV7-2 and TRBJ2-3): GAGVSQSPSNKVTEKGKDVELRCDPISGHTALYWYRQSLGQGLEFLIYFQGNSAPDKSGLPSDRFSAERTGGSVSTLTIQRTQQEDSAVYLCASSWAVLGGDTQYFGPGTRLTVL.

The chain has TRBV6-6 and TRBJ1-5, with D hard to call. V was cut by 7 bases and J by 4 bases, with 17 bases left in between. Germline V gene lookup returns CDR1 MNHNY and CDR2 SVGAGI (reference sequence). The CDR3 has 15 amino acids. As DNA, the CDR3 is TGTGCCAGCACCTTGGACGGGGAAAGAAATCAGCCCCAGCATTTT. It codes for CASTLDGERNQPQHF.

V gene TRBV20-1 combines with J gene TRBJ2-3, with 9 nucleotides matching TRBD2. The trim removed 3 bases at V and 14 bases at J, leaving 9 bases unmatched. In germline, CDR1 is DFQATT, CDR2 SNEGSKA (reference sequence). The CDR3 is 12 amino acids. The CDR3 DNA sequence: TGCAGTGCTAGTCTGGCGGGAGGGGGGGTGTATTTT. Protein sequence: CSASLAGGGVYF.

This rearrangement joins TRBV30 to TRBJ1-2; D gene unclear. With 2 bases removed from V and 6 bases from J, the gap between germline ends came to 10 bases. Germline V gene sequence: CDR1 GTSNPN, CDR2 SVGIG (reference sequence). This CDR3 spans 12 amino acids. The CDR3 DNA reads as TGTGCCTGGAGTCCCCGAGGAGATGGCTACACCTTC. Amino acid sequence: CAWSPRGDGYTF. Supplemented by reference TRBV30 and TRBJ1-2, the full variable domain reads SQTIHQWPATLVQPVGSPLSLECTVEGTSNPNLYWYRQAAGRGLQLLFYSVGIGQISSEVPQNLSASRPQDRQFILSSKKLLLSDSGFYLCAWSPRGDGYTFGSGTRLTVV.

The CDR3 is CASNGAQAPGTEAFF. The CDR3 DNA is TGTGCCAGCAACGGCGCTCAGGCCCCAGGGACTGAAGCTTTCTTT. J is TRBJ1-1 and V is TRBV6-5, with D possibly being TRBD1 (5 bases). This CDR3 region has 15 residues. CDR1 and CDR2 (germline): MNHEY, SVGAGI. Trimming shortened V by 7 bases and J by 5 bases, and 20 bases separated the two germline ends.

CDR3: CASSIQVPNTEAFF. CDR3 DNA sequence: TGTGCCAGCAGCATTCAGGTTCCGAACACTGAAGCTTTCTTT. This chain uses TRBV28 with TRBJ1-1; unclear D gene. The CDR3 loop spans 14 amino acids. The V end lost 6 bases, the J end lost 1 base, and 12 bases lay between the germline ends. The germline CDR1 and CDR2 sequences are MDHEN and SYDVKM.

V usage is TRBV12-1 and J usage is TRBJ1-1; TRBD1 is taken as the D call from the table, unchecked against the DNA. TRBV12-1 is described as a pseudogene. This CDR3 contains 15 residues. Here the CDR3 reads CASSQTSAAHRRAFF. The CDR3 DNA reads as TGTGCCAGCAGCCAAACGTCCGCGGCCCACAGGCGAGCTTTCTTT.

The chain carries TRBV7-6 and TRBJ2-1; 8 bases map to TRBD2. The trim removed 1 base at V and 8 bases at J, leaving 13 bases unmatched. This CDR3 contains 17 residues. From germline, CDR1 is SGHVS and CDR2 FNYEAQ. CDR3: CASSLVLLGGDFDEQFF. For the CDR3, the DNA is TGTGCCAGCAGCTTAGTATTGCTCGGGGGGGATTTTGATGAGCAGTTCTTC.

This clone was counted a single time. V usage is TRBV4-2 and J usage is TRBJ2-1; 12 bases map to TRBD2. Trimming took 4 bases from V and 6 from J; bases not matched to a gene: 10. The CDR3 sequence is 17 residues long. The germline CDR1 and CDR2 sequences are LGHNA and YNFKEQ. The CDR3 spells CASSPGLAGTGGNEQFF. CDR3 nucleotide sequence: TGTGCCAGCAGCCCAGGACTAGCGGGAACAGGGGGCAATGAGCAGTTCTTC.

This rearrangement joins TRBV18 to TRBJ2-1, with 7 positions matching TRBD1. Germline V gene data show CDR1 as KGHSH and CDR2 as LQKENI. The CDR3 consists of 14 residues. J gave up 8 bases and V 1 base, and 5 bases lay outside the gene matches. For the CDR3, the DNA is TGTGCCAGCTCACCACGACAGGGATGGGATGAGCAGTTCTTC. Its translation is CASSPRQGWDEQFF.

The J gene is TRBJ1-6, the V gene TRBV30; 9 bases are shared with TRBD1. J gave up 3 bases and V 5 bases, and 8 bases lay outside the gene matches. The germline gives CDR1 GTSNPN, CDR2 SVGIG (reference sequence). The CDR3 extends over 16 amino acids. The DNA of the CDR3 is TGTGCCTGGGAACCGGGACAGGGTTTCTATAATTCACCCCTCCACTTT. It is translated as CAWEPGQGFYNSPLHF.